This T cell receptor (beta chain) was profiled in a study of blood T cell repertoires in COVID-19. Background on the study: Samples of COVID-19 (acute and convalescent) were obtained from the United States, Italy and Spain. PBMCs, B-cell-depleted T cells, or T cells were the source of the cDNA or gDNA that made up the material.

Per the original methods: Amplifying reference gene primers gave estimates of nucleated cell counts. Libraries were prepared by immunoSEQ multiplex PCR; TCRdb keeps only in-frame clonotypes and omits some of them. V, J and clone size derive from that table, while D and trimming were established from the DNA sequence. The sample carries 120,000 to 150,000 clones, just under 90% recorded once. Germline loops: CDR1 SGHRS, CDR2 YFSETQ. The V end lost 4 bases, the J end lost 0 bases, and 16 bases lay between the germline ends. The CDR3 is 16 residues long. The chain joins TRBV5-1 to TRBJ1-1; unclear D gene. Sample: peripheral blood. The receptor's source is a woman older than 75 with acute or convalescent COVID-19. The CDR3 DNA is TGCGCCAGCAGCCCACGGGTCCTGAATATGAACACTGAAGCTTTCTTT. Its translation is CASSPRVLNMNTEAFF.